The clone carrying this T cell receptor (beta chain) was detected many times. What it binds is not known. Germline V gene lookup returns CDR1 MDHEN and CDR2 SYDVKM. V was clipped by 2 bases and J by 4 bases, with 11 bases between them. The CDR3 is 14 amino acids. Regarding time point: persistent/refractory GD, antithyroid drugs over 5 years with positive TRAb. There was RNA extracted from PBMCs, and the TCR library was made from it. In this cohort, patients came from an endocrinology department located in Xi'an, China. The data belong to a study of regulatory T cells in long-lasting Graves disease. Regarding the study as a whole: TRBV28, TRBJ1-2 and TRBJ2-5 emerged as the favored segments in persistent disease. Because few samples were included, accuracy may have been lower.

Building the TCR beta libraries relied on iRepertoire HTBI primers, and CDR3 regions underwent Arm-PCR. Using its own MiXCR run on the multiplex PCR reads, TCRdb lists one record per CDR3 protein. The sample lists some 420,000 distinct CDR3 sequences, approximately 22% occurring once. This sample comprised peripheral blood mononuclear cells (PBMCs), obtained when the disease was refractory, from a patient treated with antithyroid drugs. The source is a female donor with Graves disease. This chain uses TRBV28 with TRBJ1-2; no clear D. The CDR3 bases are TGTGCCAGCAGTTTACAGCAGAGCCCCTATGGCTACACCTTC. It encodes CASSLQQSPYGYTF.